The next 29 T cell receptor beta chains were all read from a single sample in a study of blood T cells in healthy people across ages. Together with a sample-barcoded 5' primer, a J-beta primer mix was included in a second PCR lasting roughly 6 to 12 cycles. TCRdb reprocessed the 5' RACE reads with MiXCR, giving one entry per CDR3 protein. The top ten clones hold over 15% of a sample with 550,000 to 800,000 distinct CDR3 sequences, approximately 29% of them seen once. Sequencing was performed on blood. The receptor set was obtained from a woman aged 80 or over in good health.

About this clonotype itself: At one of its ends the junction is not consistent with the germline gene, which may arise from a read error. The chain combines TRBV3-1 with TRBJ2-5, with D perhaps being TRBD1 or TRBD2 (5 bases each). Per the germline V gene, CDR1 is LGHDT and CDR2 is YNNKEL (reference sequence). The CDR3 is made up of 14 amino acids. The CDR3 DNA follows: TGTGCCAGCACCGACACCGGGGCCTCCAATGAGCAGTACTTT. Protein sequence: CASTDTGASNEQYF.

This clonotype was seen more than once but under ten times. This sequence joins TRBV19 and TRBJ2-1; D gene uncertain. The CDR3 loop spans 12 amino acids. V was trimmed by 4 bases and J by 7 bases, leaving 8 bases between them. Germline values: CDR1 LNHDA, CDR2 SQIVND (reference sequence). The CDR3 nucleotides read TGTGCCAGTAGTACTTTTGGGAATGAGCAGTTCTTC. It is translated as CASSTFGNEQFF.

In nucleotides, the CDR3 is TGTGCCAGCCAACATAGCAATCAGCCCCAGCATTTT. Encoded protein: CASQHSNQPQHF. V and J are TRBV12-3 or TRBV12-4 and TRBJ1-5, with no clear D. Trimming took 8 bases from V and 0 from J, leaving 5 bases between them. CDR3 length equals 12 residues.

The V and J genes are TRBV11-3 and TRBJ2-5; 9 nucleotides align to TRBD2. The V and J ends lost 2 bases and 2 bases, in that order; junction bases with no gene match: 6. The V gene's germline CDR1 is SGHNT and CDR2 YENEEA. This CDR3 is 16 amino acids long. CDR3 DNA sequence: TGTGCCAGCAGCTTATCCCTAGCGGGGACACAAGAGACCCAGTACTTC. Translated: CASSLSLAGTQETQYF.

A note on this clonotype: One base away lies a much larger clone, so this may be a sequencing read error. The chain employs TRBV6-4 and TRBJ2-5, with TRBD2 matching 8 bases. Germline V gives CDR1 MRHNA, CDR2 SNTAGT. The CDR3 is made up of 13 amino acids. The V gene end was trimmed by 8 bases and the J gene end by 11 bases; junction bases not matched to a gene: 13. CDR3 nucleotide sequence: TGTGCCAGCGGTCGGGGGGGGTATAATGAGCAGTACTTC. Translated, it gives CASGRGGYNEQYF.

J is TRBJ1-2 and V is TRBV7-9, with D perhaps TRBD1 (5 bases). CDR1 is SEHNR and CDR2 is FQNEAQ in the germline V gene (reference sequence). The V end lost 0 bases, the J end lost 7 bases, and 12 bases lay between the germline ends. This CDR3 comprises 14 residues. CDR3 nucleotides: TGTGCCAGCAGCTTAGCCCCGGGACCGGCTGGCTACACCTTC. Encoded protein: CASSLAPGPAGYTF.

This clonotype has ten or more counts. The V gene is TRBV4-1, the J gene TRBJ2-3; D is unresolved. V lost 0 bases, J lost 5 bases, and 9 bases lay in between. There are 14 residues in the CDR3. Germline CDR1 is MGHRA and CDR2 is YSYEKL. CDR3 protein: CASSQDWGGDTQYF. CDR3 DNA sequence: TGCGCCAGCAGCCAAGATTGGGGTGGAGATACGCAGTATTTT.

The count of this clonotype is one. The V and J genes are TRBV6-1 and TRBJ1-1; 11 nucleotides match TRBD1. The CDR3 has 16 residues. V was pared by 2 bases and J by 0 bases, with 2 bases of the junction left unmatched. Looked up from germline, CDR1 is MNHNS and CDR2 is SASEGT. The CDR3 DNA follows: TGTGCCAGCAGTGAAAGGGACAGGGGGGTGAACACTGAAGCTTTCTTT. Translation gives CASSERDRGVNTEAFF.

The rearrangement uses TRBV6-5 and TRBJ2-7; 7 bases are shared with TRBD2. CDR1 MNHEY and CDR2 SVGAGI come from the germline V gene. The ends lost 4 bases at V and 3 bases at J; junction bases unmatched: 12. The CDR3 has 16 amino acids. CDR3 loop: CASSWTLATQGYEQYF. The CDR3 DNA is TGTGCCAGCAGTTGGACACTAGCGACTCAAGGCTACGAGCAGTACTTC.

This clonotype was counted at least ten times. The rearrangement uses TRBV4-2 and TRBJ2-7; D is ambiguous. Germline V gene lookup returns CDR1 LGHNA and CDR2 YNFKEQ. Trimming stripped 1 base from V and 3 bases from J, with 7 bases between. The CDR3 has 13 residues. The CDR3 sequence: CASSQGPIYEQYF. The CDR3, as DNA: TGTGCCAGCAGCCAAGGACCGATCTACGAGCAGTACTTC.

Comment on this clonotype: This may arise from a read error, as a much more abundant clone is one base away. This chain links TRBV28 with TRBJ2-5, with TRBD2 matching 14 bases. Germline-derived CDR1 and CDR2 are MDHEN and SYDVKM. The CDR3 spans 16 residues. V gave up 4 bases and J gave up 11 bases; unmatched junction bases: 12. CDR3 coding DNA: TGTGCCAGCAGTTCCGGACTAGCGGGGGGTATGGATGAGCAGTACTTC. Its protein is CASSSGLAGGMDEQYF.

This clonotype showed up just a few times. The rearrangement joins TRBV5-6 to TRBJ1-1, with 12 bases that match TRBD1. This CDR3 is built from 16 residues. Trimming at V came to 4 bases and at J to 4 bases, leaving 8 bases not matched to a gene. From germline, CDR1 is SGHDT and CDR2 YYEEEE. The CDR3 here is CASSLGQGARGTEAFF. DNA for the CDR3: TGTGCCAGCAGCCTGGGACAGGGGGCGCGGGGCACTGAAGCTTTCTTT.

This clonotype was recorded many times. The J gene is TRBJ2-7, the V gene TRBV4-1; possible D gene TRBD1, 5 bases. This CDR3 spans 15 amino acids. V lost 4 bases and J lost 2, with 15 bases in between. Germline CDR1 reads MGHRA; CDR2 reads YSYEKL. The CDR3 DNA reads as TGCGCCAGCAGCCTCGTAATAGGGGTGGCCTACGAGCAGTACTTC. Translated: CASSLVIGVAYEQYF.

The chain recombines TRBV6-5 with TRBJ2-1, with 13 bases lining up with TRBD2. Germline V CDR1 and CDR2: MNHEY, SVGAGI. The CDR3 loop spans 18 amino acids. The trim removed 3 bases at V and 6 bases at J, leaving 11 bases unmatched. The chain's CDR3 is CASSYTVVGTSGINEQFF. CDR3 in DNA: TGTGCCAGCAGTTATACGGTTGTAGGGACTAGCGGGATCAATGAGCAGTTCTTC.

This clonotype was counted a single time. A much larger clone differs from this one at a single base, so this may be a read error. The rearrangement links TRBV30 to TRBJ2-7, with TRBD1 matching over 11 bases. The germline V gene has CDR1 GTSNPN and CDR2 SVGIG (reference sequence). The CDR3 runs to 13 residues. V shed 3 bases, J shed 3 bases, and the junction held 1 base outside the gene matches. The CDR3 DNA follows: TGTGCCTGGAGGGGGACAGGGGGCTACGAGCAGTACTTC. This sequence encodes CAWRGTGGYEQYF.

This clonotype was seen more than once but under ten times. A single base separates this from a much larger clone, so it may be a read error. The rearrangement links TRBV7-9 to TRBJ2-5, with D perhaps matching TRBD2 (6 bases). This CDR3 comprises 17 residues. The germline V gene encodes CDR1 SEHNR and CDR2 FQNEAQ (reference sequence). V was cut by 0 bases and J by 11 bases, with 25 bases left in between. The CDR3 DNA reads as TGTGCCAGCAGCTTAGCAGGACGGCAGGGAGGAAACAATGAGCAGTACTTC. Its protein is CASSLAGRQGGNNEQYF.

This clonotype was picked up many times. The chain joins TRBV4-2 to TRBJ1-1; D gene uncertain. V shed 0 bases and J shed 1 base, with 6 bases lying between them. The CDR3 length is 14 residues. In germline, CDR1 is LGHNA, CDR2 YNFKEQ. In DNA, the CDR3 is TGTGCCAGCAGCCAAGATGCTCGGAACACTGAAGCTTTCTTT. Protein product: CASSQDARNTEAFF.

This clonotype was seen only a few times. This chain uses TRBV27 with TRBJ2-3; 10 bases map to TRBD1. Trimming at V came to 6 bases and at J to 6 bases, leaving 12 bases not matched to a gene. The CDR3 is 16 amino acids. Germline V gives CDR1 MNHEY, CDR2 SMNVEV (reference sequence). CDR3 protein: CASSRTMDRGWDTQYF. The CDR3 nucleotides read TGTGCCAGCAGCCGCACAATGGACAGGGGGTGGGATACGCAGTATTTT.

This clonotype was picked up many times. This chain links TRBV3-1 with TRBJ2-7; a possible D gene is TRBD1 (5 bases). With 1 base removed from V and 5 bases from J, the gap between germline ends came to 12 bases. The germline gives CDR1 LGHDT, CDR2 YNNKEL (reference sequence). The CDR3 runs 14 residues. DNA for the CDR3: TGTGCCAGCAGCCAAGGGGGCCTAAAGAACGAGCAGTACTTC. This encodes CASSQGGLKNEQYF.

V and J are TRBV9 and TRBJ2-7; a possible D gene is TRBD2 (6 bases). The last part of the DNA fits TRBJ2-5 better; the J call may be wrong. The CDR3 has 16 residues. Looked up from germline, CDR1 is SGDLS and CDR2 is YYNGEE. This CDR3 reads CASSKTPTGGRETQYF. The CDR3 DNA sequence: TGTGCCAGCAGCAAGACCCCTACAGGAGGGCGGGAGACCCAGTACTTC.

V usage is TRBV20-1 and J usage is TRBJ2-1; D perhaps matches TRBD2 (6 bases). Germline lookup yields CDR1 DFQATT and CDR2 SNEGSKA (reference sequence). The CDR3 has 14 residues. V lost 3 bases and J 12 bases, leaving 21 bases between the germline ends. The CDR3 loop is CSASLEGWKPRQFF. CDR3 DNA sequence: TGCAGTGCTAGTTTGGAGGGGTGGAAACCCAGGCAGTTCTTC.

For this clonotype: The junction and the germline gene differ at one end; a read error may be behind it. This chain links TRBV7-2 with TRBJ2-4; D ambiguous. The CDR3 length is 15 residues. Germline CDR1 reads SGHTA; CDR2 reads FQGNSA. In nucleotides, the CDR3 is TGTGCCAGCAACTTAGGGCTGCTAGCCAAAAACATTCAGTACTTC. This codes for CASNLGLLAKNIQYF.

This clonotype showed up just once. The V and J genes are TRBV12-3 or TRBV12-4 and TRBJ1-2; TRBD1 aligns across 8 bases. This CDR3 region has 17 residues. After removal of 5 bases from V and 7 bases from J, the junction contained 18 bases not matched to a gene. The CDR3 DNA reads TGTGCCAGCAGTCTCCTCTTTAGGGGACAGGATAGTACTGGCTACACCTTC. This codes for CASSLLFRGQDSTGYTF.

This chain links TRBV5-4 with TRBJ1-5, with TRBD1 matching over 11 bases. Germline V CDR1 and CDR2: SGHNT, YYREEE (reference sequence). The CDR3 totals 19 residues. J lost 0 bases, V lost 0 bases, and 8 bases had no gene match. CDR3 coding DNA: TGTGCCAGCAGCTTGGTCCCCGGGACAGGGGGATATAGCAATCAGCCCCAGCATTTT. Its translation: CASSLVPGTGGYSNQPQHF.

This clonotype was recorded many times. This chain uses TRBV7-2 with TRBJ2-2; 9 positions match TRBD2. Germline V gene sequence: CDR1 SGHTA, CDR2 FQGNSA. J lost 6 bases, V lost 5 bases, and 7 bases had no gene match. The CDR3 runs to 15 residues. DNA of the CDR3: TGTGCCAGCAGCGTGGAGCGGGGGGCATCCGGGGAGCTGTTTTTT. Translation gives CASSVERGASGELFF.

This chain links TRBV4-2 with TRBJ2-1, with 9 positions matching TRBD1. J was trimmed by 1 base and V by 4 bases; bases with no gene match: 5. Germline CDR1 and CDR2: LGHNA and YNFKEQ. The CDR3 spans 16 residues. The CDR3 region is CASSLEGTGSYNEQFF. DNA for the CDR3: TGTGCCAGCAGCCTAGAAGGGACAGGGTCCTACAATGAGCAGTTCTTC.

This clonotype was recorded many times. The chain couples TRBV5-1 to TRBJ2-5, with unresolved D. CDR1 is SGHRS and CDR2 is YFSETQ in the germline V gene. This CDR3 is 14 amino acids long. V lost 4 bases to trimming and J lost 5 bases, with 15 bases between them. DNA of the CDR3: TGCGCCAGCAGCCCTGCGCCAGGACGCGAGACCCAGTACTTC. Protein sequence: CASSPAPGRETQYF.

V is TRBV5-1 and J is TRBJ2-7; 8 nucleotides line up with TRBD1. There are 17 residues in the CDR3. Germline assignment: CDR1 SGHRS and CDR2 YFSETQ. V shed 0 bases, J shed 0 bases, and the junction held 8 bases outside the gene matches. The DNA of the CDR3 is TGCGCCAGCAGCTTGGAAACTGGACAGGGTAGCTCCTACGAGCAGTACTTC. Protein sequence: CASSLETGQGSSYEQYF.

This clonotype was seen repeatedly, ten times or more. The V gene is TRBV5-1, the J gene TRBJ2-5; D may be TRBD2 (5 bases). Germline lookup yields CDR1 SGHRS and CDR2 YFSETQ. V was trimmed by 2 bases and J by 5 bases, leaving 13 bases between them. The CDR3 extends over 14 amino acids. CDR3 sequence: CASSFIGAAETQYF. The CDR3, as DNA: TGCGCCAGCAGCTTTATTGGAGCGGCGGAGACCCAGTACTTC.